The rows below give T cell receptor beta chains drawn from one sample of a study of T cell responses to AZD1222 COVID-19 vaccine. The data were produced by immunoSEQ multiplex PCR, yet TCRdb's version contains in-frame clones alone and is incomplete. The sample carries about 260,000 clones, approximately 95% recorded once. Source: peripheral blood, taken on day 0 of AZD1222 vaccination. These receptor sequences come from an adult in good health. Each CDR3 is given with its conserved first and last residue. The D gene is left open where the match is weak. A clone size is listed for some rows: how often the clone was seen (once, few, many), or a class if it is expanded.

D gene: -; J gene: TRBJ1-2; clone size: -; V gene: TRBV9; CDR3 DNA: TGTGCCAGCAGCGTAGATGCGGGGCGAGGCTACACCTTC; CDR3 protein: CASSVDAGRGYTF
D gene: TRBD1; J gene: TRBJ1-5; clone size: -; V gene: TRBV5-1; CDR3 DNA: TGCGCCAGCAGTTTTGACAGGGGGCCCCAGCATTTT; CDR3 protein: CASSFDRGPQHF
D gene: TRBD1; J gene: TRBJ1-1; clone size: -; V gene: TRBV19; CDR3 DNA: TGTGCCAGTAGACGGACAGGGGGATGGACTGAAGCTTTCTTT; CDR3 protein: CASRRTGGWTEAFF
D gene: -; J gene: TRBJ2-1; clone size: -; V gene: TRBV5-6; CDR3 DNA: TGTGCCAGCAGCCTGGAGGGCGGATACTTCAGCAATGAGCAGTTCTTC; CDR3 protein: CASSLEGGYFSNEQFF
D gene: -; J gene: TRBJ2-7; clone size: -; V gene: TRBV10-3; CDR3 DNA: TGTGCCATCACCGGGTGGGGGGAAGGCGAGCAGTACTTC; CDR3 protein: CAITGWGEGEQYF
D gene: TRBD2; J gene: TRBJ2-5; clone size: -; V gene: TRBV3-1/TRBV3-2; CDR3 DNA: TGTGCCAGCAGCGGACTAGAAGAGACCCAGTACTTC; CDR3 protein: CASSGLEETQYF
D gene: TRBD1; J gene: TRBJ2-2; clone size: -; V gene: TRBV11-2; CDR3 DNA: TGTGCCAGCAGCTTAGCCCGGACAGGGAACACCGGGGAGCTGTTTTTT; CDR3 protein: CASSLARTGNTGELFF
D gene: TRBD2; J gene: TRBJ2-2; clone size: -; V gene: TRBV18; CDR3 DNA: TGTGCCAGCTCACCACCCCTCGGACTAGCGGGAGGCACCGGGGAGCTGTTTTTT; CDR3 protein: CASSPPLGLAGGTGELFF
D gene: -; J gene: TRBJ1-4; clone size: -; V gene: TRBV7-8; CDR3 DNA: TGTGCCAGCAGCTTAGGGACAGTAGAAAAACTGTTTTTT; CDR3 protein: CASSLGTVEKLFF
D gene: -; J gene: TRBJ1-2; clone size: -; V gene: TRBV21-1; CDR3 DNA: TGTGCCAGCCGGGACAGGGACTATGGCTACACCTTC; CDR3 protein: CASRDRDYGYTF
D gene: TRBD2; J gene: TRBJ2-7; clone size: -; V gene: TRBV2; CDR3 DNA: TGTGCCAGCAGGCCGGGACTAGCGGGACTCTACGAGCAGTACTTC; CDR3 protein: CASRPGLAGLYEQYF
D gene: TRBD1; J gene: TRBJ2-7; clone size: -; V gene: TRBV19; CDR3 DNA: TGTGCCAGTAGTGCCCGGGACAGGGACCGGTACGAGCAGTACTTC; CDR3 protein: CASSARDRDRYEQYF
D gene: -; J gene: TRBJ1-5; clone size: -; V gene: TRBV7-6; CDR3 DNA: TGTGCCAGCAGCTTAGCGGCCCCGGGGGATTATAGCAATCAGCCCCAGCATTTT; CDR3 protein: CASSLAAPGDYSNQPQHF
D gene: -; J gene: TRBJ2-7; clone size: -; V gene: TRBV27; CDR3 DNA: TGTGCCAGCAGTTTGACCGGAACCTACGAGCAGTACTTC; CDR3 protein: CASSLTGTYEQYF
D gene: -; J gene: TRBJ1-6; clone size: -; V gene: TRBV10-1; CDR3 DNA: TGCGCCAGCGGCGATGACCATAATTCACCCCTCCACTTT; CDR3 protein: CASGDDHNSPLHF
D gene: -; J gene: TRBJ2-4; clone size: -; V gene: TRBV5-4; CDR3 DNA: TGTGCCAGCAGCTTGGCGGTCAGCAAAAACATTCAGTACTTC; CDR3 protein: CASSLAVSKNIQYF
D gene: -; J gene: TRBJ1-1; clone size: -; V gene: TRBV19; CDR3 DNA: TGTGCCAGTCTTCGTCTGAATGAAGCTTTCTTT; CDR3 protein: CASLRLNEAFF
D gene: -; J gene: TRBJ1-2; clone size: -; V gene: TRBV24-1; CDR3 DNA: TGTGCCACCAGTGATTTCACGATTAACTATGGCTACACCTTC; CDR3 protein: CATSDFTINYGYTF
D gene: -; J gene: TRBJ1-2; clone size: -; V gene: TRBV7-3; CDR3 DNA: TGTGCCAGCAGCTTAGGGGGCTACACCTTC; CDR3 protein: CASSLGGYTF
D gene: TRBD1; J gene: TRBJ1-2; clone size: once; V gene: TRBV10-3; CDR3 DNA: TGTGCCATCAGTGAGTCGATGACAGGGGATGGCTACACCTTC; CDR3 protein: CAISESMTGDGYTF
D gene: TRBD1; J gene: TRBJ1-5; clone size: -; V gene: TRBV27; CDR3 DNA: TGTGCCAGCAGTCCCTATATGGACAGGGCTAATCAGCCCCAGCATTTT; CDR3 protein: CASSPYMDRANQPQHF
D gene: TRBD2; J gene: TRBJ2-7; clone size: -; V gene: TRBV7-2; CDR3 DNA: TGTGCCAGCAGCTCTCCGGGACTAGCGGGAGTCGAGCAGTACTTC; CDR3 protein: CASSSPGLAGVEQYF
D gene: -; J gene: TRBJ2-7; clone size: once; V gene: TRBV5-4; CDR3 DNA: TGTGCCAGCAGCTCAGAGGCTGTCGGAGAGCAGTACTTC; CDR3 protein: CASSSEAVGEQYF
D gene: TRBD1; J gene: TRBJ2-2; clone size: -; V gene: TRBV20-1; CDR3 DNA: TGCAGTGCTAGTCCCGGGACAGGGTCGGGCGGGGAGCTGTTTTTT; CDR3 protein: CSASPGTGSGGELFF
D gene: -; J gene: TRBJ2-1; clone size: -; V gene: TRBV14; CDR3 DNA: TGTGCCAGCAGCCAAGATCCCTGGACCAGGGTCGGATACAATGAGCAGTTCTTC; CDR3 protein: CASSQDPWTRVGYNEQFF
D gene: -; J gene: TRBJ1-1; clone size: few; V gene: TRBV5-5; CDR3 DNA: TGTGCCAGCAGCTTGGTGGTGGTGAACACTGAAGCTTTCTTT; CDR3 protein: CASSLVVVNTEAFF
D gene: TRBD1; J gene: TRBJ2-7; clone size: -; V gene: TRBV7-2; CDR3 DNA: TGTGCCAGCAGCCTGACAGGGGATATCTCCTACGAGCAGTACTTC; CDR3 protein: CASSLTGDISYEQYF